The 27 T cell receptor beta chains listed next were all sequenced from one sample in a study of Graves' ophthalmopathy and Graves' hyperthyroidism. For repertoire sequencing, the TCR beta CDR3 regions were amplified from RNA transcripts. Following a first-round RT-PCR that used HTBI primers, a second-round multiplex PCR was carried out. TCRdb independently ran MiXCR on the multiplex PCR reads; one entry per CDR3 protein. This repertoire shows 400,000 to 450,000 distinct CDR3 sequences, about 21% found once; its top ten account for under 3%. Sequencing was done on a sample of peripheral blood. These receptor sequences come from a woman under 30 with stable Graves' hyperthyroidism.

The CDR3 DNA reads TGTGCCAGCAGCCCTCGGACAGGGTCCCTCTCCTACGAGCAGTACTTC. It encodes CASSPRTGSLSYEQYF. The chain links TRBV9 to TRBJ2-7; 8 bases agree with TRBD1. Germline lookup yields CDR1 SGDLS and CDR2 YYNGEE. The CDR3 contains 16 residues. The V gene end was trimmed by 4 bases and the J gene end by 0 bases; junction bases not matched to a gene: 9.

This clonotype was found many times. This chain links TRBV28 with TRBJ2-7; TRBD1 is a possible D gene (5 bases). The germline V gene encodes CDR1 MDHEN and CDR2 SYDVKM. V dropped 7 bases and J dropped 3 bases, with 19 bases sitting between them. The CDR3 spans 15 residues. CDR3 DNA: TGTGCCAGCACTCCCGTTTGGGGTAGGGGCTACGAGCAGTACTTC. It translates to CASTPVWGRGYEQYF.

The chain has TRBV6-1 and TRBJ2-7, with no clear D. The CDR3 is 12 residues long. V was cut by 7 bases and J by 6 bases, with 13 bases left in between. The germline gives CDR1 MNHNS, CDR2 SASEGT. The CDR3 spells CASTNLVGEQYF. The CDR3 DNA follows: TGTGCCAGCACCAACCTTGTGGGCGAGCAGTACTTC.

Many counts were recorded for this clonotype. The rearrangement links TRBV28 to TRBJ2-4; D might be TRBD1 (5 bases). The length of the CDR3 is 13 residues. The germline V and J ends were trimmed by 3 bases and 5 bases, with 8 bases remaining between them. CDR1 is MDHEN and CDR2 is SYDVKM in the germline V gene. DNA for the CDR3: TGTGCCAGCAGTTTCCAGGGTGAAAACATTCAGTACTTC. Residues: CASSFQGENIQYF.

The V gene is TRBV12-3 or TRBV12-4, the J gene TRBJ2-7; perhaps TRBD2 as D (6 bases). This CDR3 has 13 amino acids. Between the trimmed V and J ends, which lost 8 bases and 0 bases, there was a span of 11 bases. CDR3 sequence: CASGDSGSYEQYF. DNA for the CDR3: TGTGCCAGCGGTGATAGCGGCTCCTACGAGCAGTACTTC.

This clonotype came up once. V usage is TRBV12-3 or TRBV12-4 and J usage is TRBJ1-5; no clear D gene. The V end lost 5 bases, the J end lost 0 bases, and 20 bases lay between the germline ends. The CDR3 spans 18 residues. CDR3 amino acids: CASSRTAPTKYSNQPQHF. The CDR3 DNA reads TGTGCCAGCAGTAGAACCGCCCCGACCAAGTATAGCAATCAGCCCCAGCATTTT.

This clonotype was recorded many times. V usage is TRBV27 and J usage is TRBJ2-7, with D perhaps TRBD2 (6 bases). There are 15 residues in the CDR3. The germline gives CDR1 MNHEY, CDR2 SMNVEV (reference sequence). V was shortened by 0 bases and J by 4 bases, with 13 bases between the two germline ends. The CDR3 sequence is CASSLSGLPRYEQYF. CDR3 nucleotide sequence: TGTGCCAGCAGTTTATCCGGACTACCAAGGTACGAGCAGTACTTC.

Regarding this clonotype: The junction and the germline gene differ at one end; a read error may be behind it. This chain uses TRBV12-3 or TRBV12-4 with TRBJ2-7; a weak D match, TRBD2 (5 bases). CDR3 length equals 12 residues. This CDR3 reads CASSIGGYEPYF. As DNA, the CDR3 is TGTGCCAGCAGCATTGGCGGGTACGAGCCGTACTTC.

The chain carries TRBV12-3 or TRBV12-4 and TRBJ2-2; 7 bases line up with TRBD2. This CDR3 has 13 residues. The V and J ends lost 6 bases and 6 bases, in that order; junction bases with no gene match: 4. The CDR3 region has the DNA TGTGCCAGCAGCATCGGGGGGTCCGGGGAGCTGTTTTTT. Translated: CASSIGGSGELFF.

The CDR3 coding sequence is TGTGCCTGTCATTCCGCTGGTCGTGGCTACACCTTC. It specifies CACHSAGRGYTF. V and J are TRBV30 and TRBJ1-2; no firm D call. The CDR3 length is 12 residues. V gave up 6 bases and J gave up 7 bases, with 15 bases separating them. Germline CDR1 and CDR2: GTSNPN and SVGIG (reference sequence).

This clonotype was observed at least ten times. The gene calls are TRBV10-3 and TRBJ1-5; no firm D call. The CDR3 covers 13 residues. V was cut by 1 base and J by 5 bases, with 6 bases left in between. From germline, CDR1 is ENHRY and CDR2 SYGVKD. The CDR3 DNA reads TGTGCCATCAGTGAGTTGGCCGATCAGCCCCAGCATTTT. Protein: CAISELADQPQHF.

This clonotype has ten or more counts. This chain joins TRBV7-9 and TRBJ1-2; no definite D call. The CDR3 spans 15 residues. Per germline, CDR1 SEHNR and CDR2 FQNEAQ (reference sequence). V lost 2 bases and J 8 bases, leaving 18 bases between the germline ends. The CDR3 bases are TGTGCCAGCAGCTTAAAGCGGTTCGACCCGGAGGGCTACACCTTC. Protein sequence: CASSLKRFDPEGYTF. The full variable domain, with the rest looked up from reference TRBV7-9 and TRBJ1-2, is DTGVSQNPRHKITKRGQNVTFRCDPISEHNRLYWYRQTLGQGPEFLTYFQNEAQLEKSRLLSDRFSAERPKGSFSTLEIQRTEQGDSAMYLCASSLKRFDPEGYTFGSGTRLTVV.

This clonotype was picked up many times. The V and J genes are TRBV12-3 or TRBV12-4 and TRBJ1-5; 10 bases are a match to TRBD1. The CDR3 consists of 18 residues. Losses at the gene ends were 7 bases for V and 4 bases for J; bases not matched to a gene: 16. CDR3 loop: CASTLTGGGIRRNQPQHF. In DNA form, the CDR3 reads TGTGCCAGCACCCTGACAGGGGGCGGAATCCGGAGAAATCAGCCCCAGCATTTT.

V usage is TRBV30 and J usage is TRBJ2-2, with 7 bases that match TRBD1. Trimming cost V 4 bases and J 5 bases; bases outside gene matches: 4. CDR1 is GTSNPN and CDR2 is SVGIG in the germline V gene (reference sequence). This CDR3 has 13 residues. The DNA for the CDR3 is TGTGCCTGGACCGACAGGGAGACCGGGGAGCTGTTTTTT. Translation: CAWTDRETGELFF.

This clonotype was counted at least ten times. One junction end disagrees with the germline gene, perhaps due to a read error. The chain couples TRBV5-6 to TRBJ2-5, with 8 bases lining up with TRBD1. Germline-derived CDR1 and CDR2 are SGHDT and YYEEEE. The CDR3 has 13 amino acids. For the CDR3, the DNA is TGTGCCAGCAGCTCGGACAGGGCAGAGACCAAGTACTTC. Translated: CASSSDRAETKYF.

This clonotype showed up many times. The rearrangement uses TRBV6-5 and TRBJ2-5; tentatively, D is TRBD1 (5 bases). Germline V gives CDR1 MNHEY, CDR2 SVGAGI. This CDR3 is built from 14 residues. The ends were cut back, 7 bases at V and 3 bases at J, with 15 bases in the middle. CDR3 region: CASIKDSQKETQYF. The CDR3 region has the DNA TGTGCCAGCATTAAAGACAGCCAAAAAGAGACCCAGTACTTC.

In this sample, this clonotype turned up many times. The V and J genes are TRBV7-2 and TRBJ2-7, with 8 bases fitting TRBD1. Germline-derived CDR1 and CDR2 are SGHTA and FQGNSA. CDR3 length: 15 residues. Trimming removed 5 bases from V and 3 bases from J; junction bases left unmatched: 9. CDR3 sequence (DNA): TGTGCCAGCAGCATCGCCGGGACAGGAATCTACGAGCAGTACTTC. Protein product: CASSIAGTGIYEQYF.

The table lists this clonotype with many counts. This sequence joins TRBV28 and TRBJ2-4; tentative D call: TRBD2 (5 bases). The V gene's germline CDR1 is MDHEN and CDR2 SYDVKM. This CDR3 spans 14 amino acids. V gave up 3 bases and J gave up 0 bases, with 6 bases separating them. DNA of the CDR3: TGTGCCAGCAGTTTGGGAGTAGCCAAAAACATTCAGTACTTC. The encoded protein is CASSLGVAKNIQYF.

The chain couples TRBV28 to TRBJ1-2; D is perhaps TRBD1 (6 bases). The V and J ends lost 0 bases and 8 bases respectively, with 16 bases between them. Germline loops: CDR1 MDHEN, CDR2 SYDVKM. The CDR3 contains 15 residues. Here the CDR3 reads CASSLWYREYSGYTF. The CDR3 DNA reads as TGTGCCAGCAGTTTATGGTACAGGGAATATTCGGGCTACACCTTC.

This clonotype came up many times. The chain couples TRBV6-2 or TRBV6-3 to TRBJ2-6; TRBD2 is a possible D gene (5 bases). CDR3 size: 15 residues. Trimming stripped 7 bases from V and 0 bases from J, with 10 bases between. The germline V gene encodes CDR1 MNHEY and CDR2 SVGEGT. The CDR3 protein is CASIRDDSGANVLTF. Here the CDR3 DNA reads TGTGCCAGCATCCGGGATGACTCTGGGGCCAACGTCCTGACTTTC.

This clonotype was recorded many times. This sequence joins TRBV5-1 and TRBJ2-5; D is undetermined. This CDR3 spans 12 amino acids. The V and J ends lost 4 bases and 4 bases respectively, with 8 bases between them. CDR1 is SGHRS and CDR2 is YFSETQ in the germline V gene. The CDR3 spells CASSIEGETQYF. CDR3 DNA sequence: TGCGCCAGCAGCATAGAAGGAGAGACCCAGTACTTC.

The chain has TRBV12-3 or TRBV12-4 and TRBJ1-1; D is uncertain. The CDR3 has 14 amino acids. Trimming took 6 bases from V and 1 from J, leaving 12 bases between them. The CDR3 DNA sequence: TGTGCCAGCAGCGGACTCGGCGCGAACACTGAAGCTTTCTTT. Translation: CASSGLGANTEAFF.

This clonotype was seen at least ten times. V gene TRBV10-1 combines with J gene TRBJ2-5; 9 bases are a match to TRBD1. The CDR3 covers 16 residues. The ends lost 0 bases at V and 5 bases at J; junction bases unmatched: 7. The germline gives CDR1 WNHNN, CDR2 SYGVQD (reference sequence). The CDR3 loop reads CASSESGQGIGETQYF. CDR3 coding DNA: TGCGCCAGCAGTGAGTCGGGACAGGGTATCGGGGAGACCCAGTACTTC.

The sample holds many counts of this clonotype. The rearrangement joins TRBV20-1 to TRBJ2-7, with 7 bases identical to TRBD2. The trim removed 6 bases at V and 2 bases at J, leaving 10 bases unmatched. The CDR3 length is 14 residues. Germline V lookup: CDR1 DFQATT, CDR2 SNEGSKA (reference sequence). For the CDR3, the DNA is TGCAGTGCCCCCAGACTAGCCGATACCTACGAGCAGTACTTC. Translation: CSAPRLADTYEQYF.

This clonotype was seen a handful of times. The V gene is TRBV13, the J gene TRBJ1-1, with a tentative D call TRBD1 (6 bases). V was trimmed by 5 bases and J by 1 base, leaving 11 bases between them. Germline lookup yields CDR1 PRHDT and CDR2 FYEKMQ (reference sequence). The CDR3 sequence is 14 residues long. In DNA form, the CDR3 reads TGTGCCAGCAGCGCAGGGGCGGAGAACACTGAAGCTTTCTTT. This translates into CASSAGAENTEAFF.

This clonotype has a count of ten or more. V usage is TRBV11-2 and J usage is TRBJ2-6; 11 bases are a match to TRBD2. Germline assignment: CDR1 SGHAT and CDR2 FQNNGV. The V and J ends lost 2 bases and 2 bases, in that order; junction bases with no gene match: 2. This CDR3 has 17 amino acids. The CDR3 region is CASSLLLAGAGANVLTF. The CDR3 coding sequence is TGTGCCAGCAGCTTATTACTAGCGGGAGCTGGGGCCAACGTCCTGACTTTC.

This clonotype was counted many times. The J gene is TRBJ2-5, the V gene TRBV12-3 or TRBV12-4, with TRBD1 matching 10 bases. The V gene end was trimmed by 7 bases and the J gene end by 0 bases; junction bases not matched to a gene: 5. CDR3 size: 15 residues. The CDR3 reads CASTIGQGDQETQYF. The CDR3 coding sequence is TGTGCCAGCACCATCGGACAGGGGGACCAAGAGACCCAGTACTTC.